These T cell receptor beta chains were read from a single sample in a study of T cells after yellow fever vaccination. TCRdb used MiXCR to reprocess the 5' RACE reads, holding one entry per CDR3 protein. The table has 13,000 or so distinct CDR3 sequences, about 5.3% seen once. The material was PBMCs, either bulk or a sorted T-cell subset (CD4+, CD8+, memory, or dextramer-sorted; not recorded which), obtained 45 days after the yellow fever booster vaccination. These receptors were collected from a man between 25 and 39 years old who received the YFV17D yellow fever vaccine. CDR3s leave out the opening cysteine and the closing phenylalanine or tryptophan.

J gene	V gene	CDR3 protein
TRBJ2-3	TRBV10-3	AIRDTSTDTQY
TRBJ2-3	TRBV10-3	AISESSTWDTQY
TRBJ2-3	TRBV7-8	ASRDSLWGTDTQY
TRBJ2-1	TRBV10-3	AIREGGDYNEQF
TRBJ2-5	TRBV6-5	ASSYSSVPPGETQY
TRBJ2-5	TRBV7-8	ASSLAPALRRETQY
TRBJ1-4	TRBV7-9	ASSRDGTNEKLF
TRBJ2-7	TRBV6-2/TRBV6-3	ASSYQGWQGEQY
TRBJ2-1	TRBV5-1	ASSLGRGTPQEQF
TRBJ2-7	TRBV27	ASSLSWDYEQY
TRBJ1-1	TRBV5-1	ASSYGQGQAF
TRBJ2-7	TRBV5-1	ASSPSLTVRHEQY
TRBJ2-7	TRBV28	ASSWSGSPGTYEQY
TRBJ2-7	TRBV5-5	ASSSSLPGPYEQY
TRBJ2-7	TRBV7-2	ASSPPPGGRYEQY
TRBJ2-7	TRBV7-9	ASSSLTGGHEQY
TRBJ2-7	TRBV28	ASSSSFGSGGPYEQY
TRBJ2-1	TRBV7-8	ASSLEEDDSSSYNEQF
TRBJ2-7	TRBV4-3	ASSQGDRIGEQY
TRBJ2-7	TRBV11-2	ASSFPGVPYEQY
TRBJ2-3	TRBV4-1	ASSQSGTSGRALDTQY
TRBJ2-3	TRBV11-2	ASSSRLTDTQY
TRBJ2-3	TRBV6-5	ASSYAAVTDTQY
TRBJ2-3	TRBV11-2	ASSPALTSLSTDTQY
TRBJ2-7	TRBV12-3/TRBV12-4	ASSLWEGRYEQY
TRBJ2-7	TRBV10-3	AISELASANEQY
TRBJ2-1	TRBV15	ATFSGSGNEQF
TRBJ2-5	TRBV6-5	ASSYGQGAWETQY
TRBJ2-5	TRBV6-5	ASSYSGLWRDETQY
TRBJ2-7	TRBV24-1	ATSEGSGAYEQY
TRBJ1-5	TRBV14	ASSKGTGYNQPQH
TRBJ2-1	TRBV20-1	SVARRRIGGRASYNEQF
TRBJ1-2	TRBV7-9	ASKNSPPGQTLYGYT
TRBJ1-6	TRBV15	ATSPGFNPPLH
TRBJ1-6	TRBV7-2	ASSLAVAGRSNSPLH
TRBJ1-1	TRBV19	ASWRQTNTEAF
TRBJ2-4	TRBV28	ASSLRTSVEKNIQY
TRBJ1-5	TRBV4-2	ANSQGRGNSNQPQH
TRBJ2-7	TRBV5-1	ASGTSTYEQY
TRBJ2-7	TRBV7-9	ASSLTGGADYEQY
TRBJ2-7	TRBV30	AWGYTAYEQY
TRBJ2-7	TRBV7-2	ASSWILGILYEQY
TRBJ2-2	TRBV2	ASSDRPGVLTGELF
TRBJ2-1	TRBV12-3/TRBV12-4	ASSFLVQGTEQF
TRBJ2-1	TRBV29-1	SVEATAGNRGNEQF
TRBJ2-4	TRBV5-4	ASSLDGGLAKNIQY
TRBJ2-5	TRBV20-1	SRLDGETQY
TRBJ2-3	TRBV5-1	ASTKTSGTSGAHTQY
TRBJ2-4	TRBV12-3/TRBV12-4	ASTLGQTKNIQY
TRBJ1-2	TRBV29-1	SVEETPYGYT
TRBJ2-3	TRBV5-1	ASTAGRVEDTQY
TRBJ1-5	TRBV5-4	ASSSGGGVGNQPQH
TRBJ2-1	TRBV12-3/TRBV12-4	ASDSSGVSYNEQF
TRBJ2-5	TRBV20-1	SARTSVQETQY
TRBJ2-3	TRBV6-2/TRBV6-3	ASSYSIGGEFPSPVRNTQY
TRBJ2-1	TRBV7-9	AIRISGTPYNEQF
TRBJ1-5	TRBV7-9	ASGNLGEQPQH
TRBJ1-2	TRBV28	ASSLGQGAGYT
TRBJ2-3	TRBV27	ASSGPAPDTQY
TRBJ1-2	TRBV6-2/TRBV6-3	ASSYEVYGYT